A single sample gave rise to the 19 T cell receptor beta chains below, sequenced in a study of blood T cells in healthy people across ages. A second PCR of 7 to 11 cycles used a sample-barcoded 5' primer and a J-beta primer mix. From the 5' RACE reads, TCRdb called clonotypes with MiXCR, one entry per CDR3 protein. Of roughly 1 million distinct CDR3 sequences in the sample, about 23% are singletons; the top ten hold approximately 0.75%. This sample was shared with a second study, whose subject was T cells of mothers and their children.

Sequenced material: blood. These receptors came from a girl aged 2-9 years in good health.

The gene calls are TRBV11-2 and TRBJ2-1; 7 bases are a match to TRBD2. Germline lookup yields CDR1 SGHAT and CDR2 FQNNGV. The CDR3 spans 16 residues. The junction had 10 bases not matched to a gene; V was cut back by 4 bases and J by 4 bases. CDR3 nucleotides: TGTGCCAGCAGCTCCCGAGGGGCGGGACTATACAATGAGCAGTTCTTC. This sequence encodes CASSSRGAGLYNEQFF.

This clonotype occurred a few times. This chain uses TRBV7-2 with TRBJ2-7, with D possibly called TRBD1 or TRBD2 (5 bases each). CDR3 size: 15 residues. Germline V gene sequence: CDR1 SGHTA, CDR2 FQGNSA. Trimming shortened V by 4 bases and J by 4 bases, and 17 bases separated the two germline ends. CDR3 in amino acids: CASSSYSGPAYEQYF. CDR3 nucleotide sequence: TGTGCCAGCAGCTCGTACTCGGGGCCAGCTTACGAGCAGTACTTC.

This clonotype was counted a few times. This chain uses TRBV6-1 with TRBJ2-1, with TRBD2 matching 7 bases. The germline V gene has CDR1 MNHNS and CDR2 SASEGT. The CDR3 has 17 residues. The V gene end was trimmed by 4 bases and the J gene end by 0 bases; junction bases not matched to a gene: 9. In DNA, the CDR3 is TGTGCCAGCAGTGGGTTCATGGGACTAAACTCCTACAATGAGCAGTTCTTC. Amino acid sequence: CASSGFMGLNSYNEQFF.

This clonotype was seen once. The V call is TRBV4-1, the J call TRBJ2-7; either TRBD1 or TRBD2 may fit D (6 bases each). This CDR3 has 17 residues. From germline, CDR1 is MGHRA and CDR2 YSYEKL. Trimming shortened V by 0 bases and J by 3 bases, and 18 bases separated the two germline ends. Here the CDR3 DNA reads TGCGCCAGCAGCCAAGATCCCCAGGGGACTTTTTTCTACGAGCAGTACTTC. Translation: CASSQDPQGTFFYEQYF.

This clonotype was counted a few times. The V call is TRBV5-6, the J call TRBJ2-7, with D maybe TRBD1 (6 bases). Between the trimmed V and J ends, which lost 5 bases and 0 bases, there was a span of 12 bases. Germline CDR1 and CDR2: SGHDT and YYEEEE. The CDR3 has 14 residues. CDR3 region: CASRQGTHSYEQYF. CDR3 DNA sequence: TGTGCCAGCAGACAGGGTACCCACTCCTACGAGCAGTACTTC.

The chain has TRBV3-1 and TRBJ2-7, with 8 bases identical to TRBD1. V dropped 4 bases and J dropped 7; count of bases not matched to a gene: 18. The germline V gene encodes CDR1 LGHDT and CDR2 YNNKEL (reference sequence). This CDR3 region has 17 residues. As DNA, the CDR3 is TGTGCCAGCAGCCGCACTAGGCCGGACAGGGAACAGGAAGAGCAGTACTTC. It translates to CASSRTRPDREQEEQYF.

V gene TRBV2 combines with J gene TRBJ2-7, with a possible D match to TRBD2 (6 bases). The CDR3 is made up of 15 amino acids. Germline V gene sequence: CDR1 SNHLY, CDR2 FYNNEI. The V end lost 7 bases, the J end lost 0 bases, and 16 bases lay between the germline ends. The CDR3 spells CASTRDFKSSYEQYF. The DNA of the CDR3 is TGTGCCAGCACCCGGGACTTTAAGAGCTCCTACGAGCAGTACTTC.

This chain connects TRBV6-2 or TRBV6-3 to TRBJ2-1, with 7 bases that match TRBD2. J was trimmed by 0 bases and V by 0 bases; bases with no gene match: 8. Germline lookup yields CDR1 MNHEY and CDR2 SVGEGT. CDR3 length: 18 amino acids. The chain's CDR3 is CASSYSILPGGSYNEQFF. CDR3 in DNA: TGTGCCAGCAGTTACTCGATCCTACCGGGAGGCTCCTACAATGAGCAGTTCTTC.

The chain has TRBV18 and TRBJ2-3, with TRBD1 matching 7 bases. The CDR3 has 15 residues. Trimming at V came to 4 bases and at J to 6 bases, leaving 10 bases not matched to a gene. In germline, CDR1 is KGHSH, CDR2 LQKENI. CDR3 loop: CASSQGQPDGDTQYF. The CDR3 DNA reads as TGTGCCAGCTCACAGGGACAGCCCGACGGTGATACGCAGTATTTT.

A remark on this clonotype: The junction shows a germline mismatch at one end, possibly a read error. V usage is TRBV7-2 and J usage is TRBJ2-1; no reliable D call. The CDR3 has 13 amino acids. Looked up from germline, CDR1 is SGHTA and CDR2 is FQGNSA. The CDR3 DNA is TGTGCCAGCAGCTTACCCCCTCCACCTCTGCGCCTCTTC. Encoded protein: CASSLPPPPLRLF.

This chain joins TRBV20-1 and TRBJ2-3, with D perhaps being TRBD1 or TRBD2 (6 bases each). V was cut by 6 bases and J by 5 bases, with 12 bases left in between. Germline lookup yields CDR1 DFQATT and CDR2 SNEGSKA (reference sequence). This CDR3 spans 12 amino acids. CDR3 loop: CSARGPLDTQYF. The CDR3 bases are TGCAGTGCCCGGGGGCCCCTAGATACGCAGTATTTT.

The V gene is TRBV5-1, the J gene TRBJ2-5; maybe TRBD2 (5 bases). Germline assignment: CDR1 SGHRS and CDR2 YFSETQ. The CDR3 runs 15 residues. Trimming removed 0 bases from V and 5 bases from J, with 14 bases in between. The CDR3 is CASSLGADSWETQYF. In nucleotides, the CDR3 is TGCGCCAGCAGCTTGGGGGCGGACTCATGGGAGACCCAGTACTTC.

This clonotype came up a few times. CDR3 nucleotide sequence: TGCAGGTGGTTTGAGGGGGAGCAAGAGACCCAGTACTTC. It yields the protein CRWFEGEQETQYF. This sequence joins TRBV29-1 and TRBJ2-5; weak D call: TRBD1 (6 bases). This CDR3 comprises 13 residues. Germline V gene data show CDR1 as SQVTM and CDR2 as ANQGSEA.

This clonotype was picked up a small number of times. The chain is built from TRBV20-1 and TRBJ1-3; D is perhaps TRBD1 (5 bases). Germline V gene data show CDR1 as DFQATT and CDR2 as SNEGSKA (reference sequence). The germline V and J ends were trimmed by 3 bases and 1 base, with 13 bases remaining between them. This CDR3 has 15 residues. CDR3 residues: CSASPQGRSGNTIYF. The CDR3 DNA reads TGCAGTGCTAGTCCGCAGGGAAGGTCTGGAAACACCATATATTTT.

In this sample, this clonotype turned up a few times. The chain employs TRBV24-1 and TRBJ2-3; D not certain. Between the trimmed V and J ends, which lost 7 bases and 2 bases, there was a span of 9 bases. The germline V gene has CDR1 KGHDR and CDR2 SFDVKD. CDR3 size: 13 residues. CDR3 in DNA: TGTGCCACCAGGTCCCCCTACACAGATACGCAGTATTTT. Its protein product is CATRSPYTDTQYF.

The chain links TRBV11-3 to TRBJ2-3, with TRBD1 matching over 10 bases. The CDR3 is 15 residues long. Germline V CDR1 and CDR2: SGHNT, YENEEA. Trimming cost V 1 base and J 6 bases; bases outside gene matches: 4. The CDR3 sequence is CASSLGDRGWDTQYF. DNA of the CDR3: TGTGCCAGCAGCTTAGGGGACAGGGGATGGGATACGCAGTATTTT.

This clonotype was picked up a small number of times. The J gene is TRBJ1-4, the V gene TRBV4-1; 11 bases align to TRBD1. With V trimmed by 0 bases and J by 10 bases, 10 bases remained unmatched. CDR3 length equals 17 residues. Germline loops: CDR1 MGHRA, CDR2 YSYEKL. The CDR3 DNA sequence: TGCGCCAGCAGCCAAGATCCCTCCCGGGACAGGGGGGGAAAACTGTTTTTT. It yields the protein CASSQDPSRDRGGKLFF.

V gene TRBV15 combines with J gene TRBJ2-2; D not resolved. The CDR3 sequence is 13 residues long. CDR1 is LNHNV, CDR2 YYDKDF, per germline (reference sequence). Trimming removed 2 bases from V and 7 bases from J, with 8 bases in between. The CDR3 reads CATSRFYHGELFF. In DNA form, the CDR3 reads TGTGCCACCAGCAGATTTTATCACGGGGAGCTGTTTTTT.

The rearrangement links TRBV19 to TRBJ1-5, with D possibly TRBD1 on 5 matching bases. Trimming took off 0 bases at V and 9 bases at J, with 12 bases between the two ends. The CDR3 is made up of 14 amino acids. The germline CDR1 and CDR2 sequences are LNHDA and SQIVND (reference sequence). CDR3 coding DNA: TGTGCCAGTAGTATAGATAGGGGTTTTGGGCCCCAGCATTTT. Translation: CASSIDRGFGPQHF.